The 11 T cell receptor beta chains below were found in one sample sequenced in a study of OX40 agonist ivuxolimab in advanced cancers. Libraries were prepared by immunoSEQ multiplex PCR; TCRdb keeps only in-frame clonotypes and omits some of them. The table lists around 74,000 clones, approximately 90% of them singletons. Material: CD4+ or CD8+ T cells sorted from blood, obtained in a trial of the OX40 agonist ivuxolimab. Every receptor here comes from an adult with an advanced solid tumor such as melanoma, head and neck, liver or kidney cancer.

The chain recombines TRBV5-8 with TRBJ2-1; 11 bases fit TRBD2. V lost 4 bases, J lost 5 bases, and 8 bases stayed unmatched. Germline V lookup: CDR1 SGHTS, CDR2 YDEGEE. CDR3 length: 16 amino acids. CDR3 sequence (DNA): TGTGCCAGCAGCCACGGAAGGACTAGCGGGCACAATGAGCAGTTCTTC. This translates into CASSHGRTSGHNEQFF.

The J gene is TRBJ2-7, the V gene TRBV27, with D perhaps TRBD1 (6 bases). V gave up 3 bases and J gave up 2 bases, with 11 bases separating them. Germline CDR1 reads MNHEY; CDR2 reads SMNVEV (reference sequence). The CDR3 is made up of 14 amino acids. The CDR3 region is CASSFARGAYEQYF. DNA for the CDR3: TGTGCCAGCAGTTTCGCCAGGGGTGCCTACGAGCAGTACTTC.

This chain uses TRBV5-6 with TRBJ2-7; tentatively, D is TRBD2 (5 bases). Deletions cut 1 base from V and 3 bases from J, with 14 bases between. Germline lookup yields CDR1 SGHDT and CDR2 YYEEEE. The CDR3 contains 15 residues. CDR3 DNA: TGTGCCAGCAGCTTGTCGAGCTCGGGGTTCTACGAGCAGTACTTC. This sequence encodes CASSLSSSGFYEQYF.

The chain uses TRBV19 and TRBJ2-1; 9 bases fit TRBD2. CDR3 length: 17 residues. J gave up 8 bases and V 7 bases, and 18 bases lay outside the gene matches. Per germline, CDR1 LNHDA and CDR2 SQIVND (reference sequence). CDR3 nucleotide sequence: TGTGCCAGTATCGGGACTAGCCCGTATGCAGAGCCCCATGAGCAGTTCTTC. Protein: CASIGTSPYAEPHEQFF.

This clone turned up a few times. The chain links TRBV27 to TRBJ1-1; D is unclear. Trimming took off 2 bases at V and 1 base at J, with 5 bases between the two ends. Germline V gene data show CDR1 as MNHEY and CDR2 as SMNVEV (reference sequence). The CDR3 is 13 residues long. The DNA for the CDR3 is TGTGCCAGCAGTTTAAGGGAGAACACTGAAGCTTTCTTT. Translation: CASSLRENTEAFF.

This clone was seen a handful of times. J is TRBJ1-1 and V is TRBV5-1; D is possibly TRBD1 (5 bases). This CDR3 spans 15 amino acids. Germline CDR1 is SGHRS and CDR2 is YFSETQ. V dropped 1 base and J dropped 3 bases, with 13 bases sitting between them. CDR3 loop: CASSLTGGSDTEAFF. The CDR3 nucleotides read TGCGCCAGCAGCTTGACCGGGGGTTCGGACACTGAAGCTTTCTTT.

This clone was counted only a few times. V usage is TRBV10-3 and J usage is TRBJ2-3; 7 bases are shared with TRBD2. V trimming: 0 bases; J trimming: 5 bases; junction bases outside the gene matches: 14. The CDR3 covers 18 residues. CDR1 and CDR2 from the germline V gene are ENHRY and SYGVKD. This chain's CDR3 is CAISESWVGLDQRDTQYF. CDR3 in DNA: TGTGCCATCAGTGAGTCCTGGGTCGGACTAGATCAGAGAGATACGCAGTATTTT.

The CDR3 spells CASSRLAGAREQFF. CDR3 coding DNA: TGTGCCAGCAGCCGACTAGCGGGAGCCCGAGAGCAGTTCTTC. The chain has TRBV7-3 and TRBJ2-1, with TRBD2 identical over 12 bases. CDR1 is SGHTA and CDR2 is FQGTGA in the germline V gene. V lost 5 bases and J lost 10; bases outside the gene matches: 6. The CDR3 loop spans 14 amino acids.

The rearrangement uses TRBV15 and TRBJ2-3; D not certain. The CDR3 consists of 12 residues. Germline V gene data show CDR1 as LNHNV and CDR2 as YYDKDF (reference sequence). The V end lost 1 base, the J end lost 8 bases, and 7 bases lay between the germline ends. CDR3 region: CATSRASGTQYF. CDR3 DNA sequence: TGTGCCACCAGCAGAGCTAGTGGTACGCAGTATTTT. The full variable domain, in which reference TRBV15 and TRBJ2-3 provide the parts outside the CDR3, is DAMVIQNPRYQVTQFGKPVTLSCSQTLNHNVMYWYQQKSSQAPKLLFHYYDKDFNNEADTPDNFQSRRPNTSFCFLDIRSPGLGDTAMYLCATSRASGTQYFGPGTRLTVL.

This sequence joins TRBV9 and TRBJ2-3, with 7 positions matching TRBD2. The V segment lost 6 bases and the J segment 2 bases; nucleotides outside the gene matches: 9. Germline V gene sequence: CDR1 SGDLS, CDR2 YYNGEE. This CDR3 spans 15 amino acids. This CDR3 reads CASTRASGDTDTQYF. In nucleotides, the CDR3 is TGTGCCAGCACACGGGCCAGCGGGGACACAGATACGCAGTATTTT. The full variable domain, with the rest looked up from reference TRBV9 and TRBJ2-3, is DSGVTQTPKHLITATGQRVTLRCSPRSGDLSVYWYQQSLDQGLQFLIQYYNGEERAKGNILERFSAQQFPDLHSELNLSSLELGDSALYFCASTRASGDTDTQYFGPGTRLTVL.

V gene TRBV15 combines with J gene TRBJ2-1, with D unclear. This CDR3 is built from 13 residues. V was clipped by 8 bases and J by 11 bases, with 19 bases between them. Per germline, CDR1 LNHNV and CDR2 YYDKDF (reference sequence). CDR3 loop: CATQDDSRPKQFF. The CDR3 DNA reads TGTGCCACCCAAGACGATAGCCGCCCGAAGCAGTTCTTC. The full variable domain, with the rest looked up from reference TRBV15 and TRBJ2-1, is DAMVIQNPRYQVTQFGKPVTLSCSQTLNHNVMYWYQQKSSQAPKLLFHYYDKDFNNEADTPDNFQSRRPNTSFCFLDIRSPGLGDTAMYLCATQDDSRPKQFFGPGTRLTVL.